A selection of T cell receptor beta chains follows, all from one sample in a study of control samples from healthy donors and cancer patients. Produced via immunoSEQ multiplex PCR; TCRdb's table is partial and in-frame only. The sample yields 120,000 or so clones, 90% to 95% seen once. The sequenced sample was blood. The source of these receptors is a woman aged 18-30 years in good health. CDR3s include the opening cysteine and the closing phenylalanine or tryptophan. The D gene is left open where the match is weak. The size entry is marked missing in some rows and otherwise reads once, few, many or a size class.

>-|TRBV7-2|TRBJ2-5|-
TGTGCCAGCAGCCAAGGGGCAGGTGGTTTCAAAGAGACCCAGTACTTC
CASSQGAGGFKETQYF
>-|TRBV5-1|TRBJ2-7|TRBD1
TGCGCCAGCAGCGCTGCCGGGACAGGGTCCTTGTCCGAGCAGTACTTC
CASSAAGTGSLSEQYF
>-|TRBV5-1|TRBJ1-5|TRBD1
TGCGCCAGCAGTCCTGGACAGGCCAATCAGCCCCAGCATTTT
CASSPGQANQPQHF
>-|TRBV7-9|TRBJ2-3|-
TGTGCCAGCAGCCGACCTAGCACAGATACGCAGTATTTT
CASSRPSTDTQYF
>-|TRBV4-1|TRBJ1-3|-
TGCGCCAGCAGCCAAAGTCTGTACGGAAACACCATATATTTT
CASSQSLYGNTIYF
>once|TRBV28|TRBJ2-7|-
TGTGCCAGCAGTCCATGGACAGGGAGGGGCTACGAGCAGTACTTC
CASSPWTGRGYEQYF
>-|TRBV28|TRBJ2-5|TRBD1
TGTGCCAGCAGTTTTCCCGGGACAGGGCGTGAGACCCAGTACTTC
CASSFPGTGRETQYF
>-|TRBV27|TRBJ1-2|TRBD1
TGTGCCAGCAGTTCAGCGGGACAGGGGATCTATGGCTACACCTTC
CASSSAGQGIYGYTF
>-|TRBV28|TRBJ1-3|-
TGTGCCAGCAGTGTTACCCCCCCCCGGCCGACAGATCCCCAGTCTGGAAACACCATATATTTT
CASSVTPPRPTDPQSGNTIYF
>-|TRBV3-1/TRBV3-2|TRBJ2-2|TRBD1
TGTGCCAGCAGCGACGGACCGGGACAGGGGTCCGGGGAGCTGTTTTTT
CASSDGPGQGSGELFF